Given below is one T cell receptor (beta chain) in context. These data come from a study of blood T cell repertoires in COVID-19. Whole-study context: Sample material is recorded as cDNA or gDNA derived from T cells, B-cell-depleted T cells, or PBMCs.

Data came from immunoSEQ multiplex PCR; TCRdb stores just in-frame clones and leaves some out. The sample has around 130,000 clones; 84% are singletons. Germline V gene sequence: CDR1 SGDLS, CDR2 YYNGEE. The trim removed 4 bases at V and 5 bases at J, leaving 6 bases unmatched. The CDR3 covers 14 residues. Sequenced material: peripheral blood. The rearrangement links TRBV9 to TRBJ1-1; the match to TRBD1 covers 9 bases. This receptor was taken from a woman aged 60 to 75 with acute or convalescent COVID-19. CDR3 DNA sequence: TGTGCCAGCAGCCCGACAGGGGGAAGGACTGAAGCTTTCTTT. Protein: CASSPTGGRTEAFF.